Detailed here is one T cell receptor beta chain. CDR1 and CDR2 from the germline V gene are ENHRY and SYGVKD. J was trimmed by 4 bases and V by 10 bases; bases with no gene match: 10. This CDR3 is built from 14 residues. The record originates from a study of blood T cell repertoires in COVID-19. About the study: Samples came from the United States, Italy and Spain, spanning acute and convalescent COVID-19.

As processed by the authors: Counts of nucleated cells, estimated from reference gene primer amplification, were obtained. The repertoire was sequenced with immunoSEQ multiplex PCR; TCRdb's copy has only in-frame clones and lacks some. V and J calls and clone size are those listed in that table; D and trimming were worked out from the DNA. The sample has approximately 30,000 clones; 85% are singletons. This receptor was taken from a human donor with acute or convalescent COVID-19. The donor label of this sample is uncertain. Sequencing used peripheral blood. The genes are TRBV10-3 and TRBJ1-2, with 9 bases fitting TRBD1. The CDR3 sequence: CATSGTGKAYGYTF. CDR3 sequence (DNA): TGTGCCACCTCCGGGACAGGGAAAGCCTATGGCTACACCTTC.